Given below is one T cell receptor beta chain in context. These data come from a study of blood T cell repertoires in COVID-19. Study-wide context: Sources were T cells, B-cell-depleted T cells, or PBMCs; the material itself was cDNA or gDNA.

In the original analysis: For nucleated cells, counts were estimated from reference gene primer amplification. Sequencing used immunoSEQ multiplex PCR; TCRdb keeps in-frame clones, though not all of them. V and J calls and clone size are copied from that table; D and trimming were computed from the DNA. The repertoire holds about 190,000 clones, with 80% to 90% as singletons. The V gene's germline CDR1 is MDHEN and CDR2 SYDVKM. This CDR3 comprises 15 residues. J gave up 0 bases and V 7 bases, and 8 bases lay outside the gene matches. The material sequenced was peripheral blood. The chain employs TRBV28 and TRBJ1-1, with 7 bases identical to TRBD1. The receptor's source is a man aged 30-40 years with acute or convalescent COVID-19. Here the CDR3 DNA reads TGTGCCAGCACCGAATCCGGACAGGTGAACACTGAAGCTTTCTTT. Its translation is CASTESGQVNTEAFF.